This T cell receptor beta chain was sequenced in a study of T cell repertoires in cytomegalovirus infection. Study as a whole: CMV infection and matching HLA type were both indicated by public TCR beta signatures. Findings and limits, study-wide: Individuals carrying CMV plus the relevant HLA were identified by cumulative frequency of public TCR beta families. Dominating the ex vivo response were TCR beta clonotypes that were CMV-specific and HLA-C-restricted.

This clonotype came up many times. As yet, its antigen is unknown. The V gene lost 4 bases and the J gene lost 3 bases, with 6 bases spanning the gap. The CDR3 sequence is 13 residues long. Germline loops: CDR1 MGHRA, CDR2 YSYEKL. TCRdb analysed the reads with MiXCR anew, one entry per CDR3 protein. The table shows 200,000 to 300,000 distinct CDR3 sequences, with roughly 13% occurring only once. This rearrangement joins TRBV4-1 to TRBJ2-2, with a weak D call TRBD1 (5 bases). This clonotype originated in a human donor in good health (CMV status not recorded). Some clones in this sample may be carry-over from other donors' samples. Sequencing was done on a sample of PBMCs. The CDR3 region is CASSPRDTGELFF. CDR3 in DNA: TGCGCCAGCAGCCCCAGGGACACCGGGGAGCTGTTTTTT.